A selection of T cell receptor beta chains follows, all from one sample in a study of a mutant IDH1 vaccine in newly diagnosed glioma. The data were produced by immunoSEQ multiplex PCR, yet TCRdb's version contains in-frame clones alone and is incomplete. The data hold over 75,000 clones, with roughly 89% observed a single time. Sequenced here: PBMCs, sampled from a glioma patient treated with radiotherapy, temozolomide or both. The receptor source for this set is a woman aged 45 to 65 with glioma. The CDR3 runs from the conserved cysteine through the conserved F or W. The order of the fields is clone size, V gene, D gene, J gene, CDR3 protein, CDR3 DNA. D genes are given only for firm matches. For some rows the clone size is stated as once, few or many, or as a class when expanded; others skip it.

clone_size: -; v_call: TRBV7-9; d_call: -; j_call: TRBJ1-3; cdr3_aa: CASSQGAAASGNTIYF; cdr3_nt: TGTGCCAGCAGCCAAGGGGCGGCAGCCTCTGGAAACACCATATATTTT
clone_size: -; v_call: TRBV6-6; d_call: -; j_call: TRBJ2-5; cdr3_aa: CASRDSPMAQYF; cdr3_nt: TGTGCCAGCAGGGACTCTCCCATGGCCCAGTACTTC
clone_size: -; v_call: TRBV10-3; d_call: TRBD2; j_call: TRBJ2-3; cdr3_aa: CAIRGTSGTSTDTQYF; cdr3_nt: TGTGCCATCAGGGGGACTAGCGGGACTAGCACAGATACGCAGTATTTT
clone_size: -; v_call: TRBV6-5; d_call: -; j_call: TRBJ2-7; cdr3_aa: CASRMDVNPDEQYF; cdr3_nt: TGTGCCAGCAGAATGGACGTTAATCCTGACGAGCAGTACTTC
clone_size: -; v_call: TRBV11-2; d_call: -; j_call: TRBJ2-7; cdr3_aa: CASSEVQGPYEQYF; cdr3_nt: TGTGCCAGCAGCGAGGTGCAGGGTCCCTACGAGCAGTACTTC
clone_size: -; v_call: TRBV11-2; d_call: -; j_call: TRBJ1-3; cdr3_aa: CASSLFSGARRNTIYF; cdr3_nt: TGTGCCAGCAGCTTATTCAGCGGGGCCAGGCGAAACACCATATATTTT
clone_size: -; v_call: TRBV18; d_call: -; j_call: TRBJ1-2; cdr3_aa: CASSPNEARNGYTF; cdr3_nt: TGTGCCAGCTCACCAAACGAGGCCCGGAATGGCTACACCTTC
clone_size: -; v_call: TRBV10-1; d_call: -; j_call: TRBJ2-5; cdr3_aa: CASSDRRTQETQYF; cdr3_nt: TGCGCCAGCAGTGATCGCCGGACCCAAGAGACCCAGTACTTC
clone_size: -; v_call: TRBV6-1; d_call: -; j_call: TRBJ1-5; cdr3_aa: CASRPMSSSNQPQHF; cdr3_nt: TGTGCCAGCCGGCCCATGTCTAGTAGCAATCAGCCCCAGCATTTT
clone_size: few; v_call: TRBV5-1; d_call: -; j_call: TRBJ1-1; cdr3_aa: CASSLTVNTEAFF; cdr3_nt: TGCGCCAGCAGCTTGACCGTGAACACTGAAGCTTTCTTT
clone_size: -; v_call: TRBV19; d_call: -; j_call: TRBJ1-3; cdr3_aa: CASSNMWGRSGNTIYF; cdr3_nt: TGTGCCAGTAGTAATATGTGGGGTCGATCTGGAAACACCATATATTTT
clone_size: few; v_call: TRBV15; d_call: -; j_call: TRBJ2-7; cdr3_aa: CATSRGWDPYEQYF; cdr3_nt: TGTGCCACCAGCAGGGGGTGGGACCCCTACGAGCAGTACTTC
clone_size: -; v_call: TRBV11-2; d_call: -; j_call: TRBJ2-7; cdr3_aa: CASSQPSTEQYF; cdr3_nt: TGTGCCAGCAGCCAACCCTCTACAGAGCAGTACTTC
clone_size: once; v_call: TRBV27; d_call: -; j_call: TRBJ2-2; cdr3_aa: CASSSRRDGELFF; cdr3_nt: TGTGCCAGCAGTTCCCGCAGAGACGGGGAGCTGTTTTTT
clone_size: once; v_call: TRBV13; d_call: -; j_call: TRBJ1-4; cdr3_aa: CASNSLATNEKLFF; cdr3_nt: TGTGCCAGCAACTCCCTGGCAACTAATGAAAAACTGTTTTTT
clone_size: -; v_call: TRBV11-2; d_call: TRBD2; j_call: TRBJ2-7; cdr3_aa: CASSPLAGPSWEQYF; cdr3_nt: TGTGCCAGCAGCCCGTTAGCGGGCCCCAGTTGGGAGCAGTACTTC
clone_size: -; v_call: TRBV7-9; d_call: TRBD1; j_call: TRBJ1-4; cdr3_aa: CASSPDREGANEKLFF; cdr3_nt: TGTGCCAGCAGCCCGGACAGGGAGGGCGCTAATGAAAAACTGTTTTTT
clone_size: -; v_call: TRBV9; d_call: -; j_call: TRBJ2-1; cdr3_aa: CASSVGAGESDEQFF; cdr3_nt: TGTGCCAGCAGCGTAGGGGCAGGGGAGTCGGATGAGCAGTTCTTC
clone_size: -; v_call: TRBV5-5; d_call: TRBD1; j_call: TRBJ1-5; cdr3_aa: CASSLTGGSNQPQHF; cdr3_nt: TGTGCCAGCAGCTTGACAGGGGGCAGTAATCAGCCCCAGCATTTT
clone_size: -; v_call: TRBV28; d_call: -; j_call: TRBJ1-2; cdr3_aa: CASSSPGQGSYGYTF; cdr3_nt: TGTGCCAGCAGTTCCCCGGGGCAAGGATCCTATGGCTACACCTTC
clone_size: -; v_call: TRBV29-1; d_call: TRBD1; j_call: TRBJ1-2; cdr3_aa: CSARTGTQPGYTF; cdr3_nt: TGCAGCGCCAGGACAGGTACTCAACCTGGCTACACCTTC
clone_size: -; v_call: TRBV28; d_call: -; j_call: TRBJ2-2; cdr3_aa: CASSPGRINTGELFF; cdr3_nt: TGTGCCAGCAGTCCGGGACGGATTAACACCGGGGAGCTGTTTTTT
clone_size: -; v_call: TRBV2; d_call: -; j_call: TRBJ1-6; cdr3_aa: CASSVSTGSYNSPLHF; cdr3_nt: TGTGCCAGCAGCGTCTCAACCGGGTCCTATAATTCACCCCTCCACTTT
clone_size: few; v_call: TRBV27; d_call: -; j_call: TRBJ1-5; cdr3_aa: CASSLDSYSNQPQHF; cdr3_nt: TGTGCCAGCAGTTTAGACAGTTATAGCAATCAGCCCCAGCATTTT
clone_size: -; v_call: TRBV2; d_call: -; j_call: TRBJ2-7; cdr3_aa: CASSEGLTRSYEQYF; cdr3_nt: TGTGCCAGCAGTGAAGGTCTGACAAGGTCCTACGAGCAGTACTTC
clone_size: -; v_call: TRBV5-1; d_call: TRBD1; j_call: TRBJ2-7; cdr3_aa: CASKKTGQGAYEQYF; cdr3_nt: TGCGCCAGCAAGAAAACGGGACAGGGCGCCTACGAGCAGTACTTC
clone_size: -; v_call: TRBV2; d_call: TRBD1; j_call: TRBJ1-5; cdr3_aa: CASSVQGAKNQPQHF; cdr3_nt: TGTGCCAGCTCAGTACAGGGGGCTAAGAATCAGCCCCAGCATTTT
clone_size: -; v_call: TRBV9; d_call: TRBD1; j_call: TRBJ2-1; cdr3_aa: CASSSAGTGGFNEQFF; cdr3_nt: TGTGCCAGCAGCTCAGCTGGGACAGGGGGTTTCAATGAGCAGTTCTTC
clone_size: once; v_call: TRBV19; d_call: TRBD2; j_call: TRBJ2-1; cdr3_aa: CASSTPSGRAGNEQFF; cdr3_nt: TGTGCCAGTAGTACTCCTAGCGGGAGGGCCGGCAATGAGCAGTTCTTC
clone_size: -; v_call: TRBV5-6; d_call: -; j_call: TRBJ2-7; cdr3_aa: CASSFDNAYEQYF; cdr3_nt: TGTGCCAGCAGCTTTGACAACGCCTACGAGCAGTACTTC
clone_size: -; v_call: TRBV28; d_call: -; j_call: TRBJ1-5; cdr3_aa: CASSLDGSNQPQHF; cdr3_nt: TGTGCCAGCAGTTTGGACGGGAGCAATCAGCCCCAGCATTTT
clone_size: -; v_call: TRBV27; d_call: TRBD2; j_call: TRBJ2-1; cdr3_aa: CASSNLAGGSNEQFF; cdr3_nt: TGTGCCAGCAGTAATCTAGCGGGAGGGTCCAATGAGCAGTTCTTC
clone_size: -; v_call: TRBV28; d_call: TRBD1; j_call: TRBJ1-1; cdr3_aa: CASSPTGVGEAFF; cdr3_nt: TGTGCCAGCAGTCCGACAGGGGTGGGTGAAGCTTTCTTT
clone_size: many; v_call: TRBV7-2; d_call: -; j_call: TRBJ2-7; cdr3_aa: CASSFVRSSGGIWGEQYF; cdr3_nt: TGTGCCAGCAGCTTCGTCAGGTCAAGCGGAGGGATTTGGGGCGAGCAGTACTTC
clone_size: few; v_call: TRBV9; d_call: TRBD1; j_call: TRBJ1-2; cdr3_aa: CASSVGQGDYGYTF; cdr3_nt: TGTGCCAGCAGCGTGGGACAGGGGGACTATGGCTACACCTTC
clone_size: -; v_call: TRBV9; d_call: -; j_call: TRBJ1-4; cdr3_aa: CASSLRWSEEKLFF; cdr3_nt: TGTGCCAGCAGCCTCCGGTGGTCCGAGGAAAAACTGTTTTTT
clone_size: -; v_call: TRBV10-1; d_call: -; j_call: TRBJ2-7; cdr3_aa: CASRREGTEQYF; cdr3_nt: TGCGCCAGCAGGCGGGAAGGGACCGAGCAGTACTTC
clone_size: -; v_call: TRBV18; d_call: -; j_call: TRBJ1-1; cdr3_aa: CASSATGYTEAFF; cdr3_nt: TGTGCCAGCTCAGCTACAGGGTACACTGAAGCTTTCTTT
clone_size: -; v_call: TRBV28; d_call: -; j_call: TRBJ2-5; cdr3_aa: CASSREAFETQYF; cdr3_nt: TGTGCCAGCAGCAGGGAGGCATTCGAGACCCAGTACTTC
clone_size: few; v_call: TRBV19; d_call: TRBD1; j_call: TRBJ1-2; cdr3_aa: CASSIGTVPSYTF; cdr3_nt: TGTGCCAGTAGTATCGGGACAGTACCGAGCTACACCTTC
clone_size: once; v_call: TRBV7-9; d_call: -; j_call: TRBJ1-2; cdr3_aa: CASSLAAGSYGYTF; cdr3_nt: TGTGCCAGCAGCTTAGCGGCGGGGTCTTATGGCTACACCTTC
clone_size: -; v_call: TRBV5-6; d_call: TRBD1; j_call: TRBJ1-2; cdr3_aa: CASSLVATGGSGYTF; cdr3_nt: TGTGCCAGCAGCTTGGTGGCGACAGGGGGCAGTGGCTACACCTTC
clone_size: -; v_call: TRBV27; d_call: -; j_call: TRBJ2-5; cdr3_aa: CASSLRGGHYYF; cdr3_nt: TGTGCCAGCAGTCTACGGGGAGGCCACTATTACTTC
clone_size: -; v_call: TRBV6-1; d_call: -; j_call: TRBJ1-3; cdr3_aa: CASSEIGGLWTGNTIYF; cdr3_nt: TGTGCCAGCAGTGAAATTGGCGGTTTGTGGACTGGAAACACCATATATTTT
clone_size: -; v_call: TRBV5-4; d_call: -; j_call: TRBJ1-6; cdr3_aa: CASSSTGTGNSPLHF; cdr3_nt: TGTGCCAGCAGCTCTACCGGGACTGGGAATTCACCCCTCCACTTT
clone_size: -; v_call: TRBV5-4; d_call: -; j_call: TRBJ2-7; cdr3_aa: CASSLEPTVKKEQYF; cdr3_nt: TGTGCCAGCAGCTTGGAACCGACAGTTAAGAAGGAGCAGTACTTC
clone_size: -; v_call: TRBV5-1; d_call: -; j_call: TRBJ2-5; cdr3_aa: CASSLAETSVETQYF; cdr3_nt: TGCGCCAGCAGCTTGGCCGAGACGTCAGTAGAGACCCAGTACTTC
clone_size: -; v_call: TRBV18; d_call: -; j_call: TRBJ1-1; cdr3_aa: CASSPPSRSNTEAFF; cdr3_nt: TGTGCCAGCTCACCACCGTCCAGGTCGAACACTGAAGCTTTCTTT
clone_size: -; v_call: TRBV14; d_call: -; j_call: TRBJ1-1; cdr3_aa: CASSQDFGRTEAFF; cdr3_nt: TGTGCCAGCAGCCAAGACTTCGGCAGGACTGAAGCTTTCTTT
clone_size: -; v_call: TRBV28; d_call: TRBD2; j_call: TRBJ2-7; cdr3_aa: CASSSIGTSGYEQYF; cdr3_nt: TGTGCCAGCAGTTCAATCGGGACTAGCGGCTACGAGCAGTACTTC